One sample yielded the 8 T cell receptor beta chains listed below, sequenced in a study of CD8 T cells in ankylosing spondylitis. One entry per CDR3 protein, called by TCRdb with MiXCR from the 5' RACE reads. This sample carries 180,000 or so distinct CDR3 sequences, roughly 10% of them seen once, and the ten largest clones take about 27%. The sequencing sample was made of blood, either unsorted or a sorted T cell fraction (not recorded which). These receptors originate from a male donor with ankylosing spondylitis or in good health (not recorded which).

This clonotype has more than one count but fewer than ten. The chain employs TRBV11-3 and TRBJ2-2, with TRBD2 identical over 7 bases. The CDR3 runs 21 residues. Per germline, CDR1 SGHNT and CDR2 YENEEA. With V trimmed by 3 bases and J by 2 bases, 21 bases remained unmatched. CDR3 bases: TGTGCCAGCAGCTTTCCCAGCGGGACCAATACCGGCAGGGAAAACACCGGGGAGCTGTTTTTT. It is translated as CASSFPSGTNTGRENTGELFF.

This clonotype appeared many times. V usage is TRBV5-1 and J usage is TRBJ1-1; D is ambiguous. V dropped 0 bases and J dropped 0 bases, with 9 bases sitting between them. This CDR3 region has 15 residues. Germline CDR1 and CDR2: SGHRS and YFSETQ. The CDR3 spells CASSLGPSMNTEAFF. CDR3 DNA sequence: TGCGCCAGCAGCTTGGGGCCTTCCATGAACACTGAAGCTTTCTTT.

The rearrangement uses TRBV19 and TRBJ2-1, with a tentative D call TRBD1 (6 bases). In germline, CDR1 is LNHDA, CDR2 SQIVND (reference sequence). The CDR3 covers 14 residues. Trimming shortened V by 5 bases and J by 7 bases, and 15 bases separated the two germline ends. The CDR3 reads CASSAQGSKNEQFF. The DNA of the CDR3 is TGTGCCAGTAGTGCCCAGGGGAGTAAGAATGAGCAGTTCTTC.

Ten or more counts support this clonotype. The chain combines TRBV20-1 with TRBJ2-2, with D tentatively TRBD1 (5 bases). The length of the CDR3 is 15 residues. CDR1 DFQATT and CDR2 SNEGSKA come from the germline V gene (reference sequence). V was pared by 0 bases and J by 3 bases, with 11 bases between. CDR3 in DNA: TGCAGTGCTAGAGAGACGGACACACACACCGGGGAGCTGTTTTTT. Encoded protein: CSARETDTHTGELFF.

This clonotype occurred many times. The chain combines TRBV3-1 with TRBJ2-2; unclear D gene. The CDR3 totals 14 residues. V dropped 4 bases and J dropped 3 bases, with 9 bases sitting between them. Looked up from germline, CDR1 is LGHDT and CDR2 is YNNKEL (reference sequence). The CDR3, as DNA: TGTGCCAGCAGCCCTCGGATGTACACCGGGGAGCTGTTTTTT. Translating it yields CASSPRMYTGELFF.

This clonotype was recorded a few times. The chain joins TRBV6-2 or TRBV6-3 to TRBJ2-1; 9 bases map to TRBD2. The junction had 4 bases not matched to a gene; V was cut back by 7 bases and J by 3 bases. The CDR3 has 14 residues. Germline V CDR1 and CDR2: MNHEY, SVGEGT. CDR3 nucleotides: TGTGCCAGCAACGAGCGGGGGGTCTACAATGAGCAGTTCTTC. Its protein is CASNERGVYNEQFF.

CDR3 in amino acids: CSVGPHGSHEQYF. The CDR3 region has the DNA TGCAGCGTTGGCCCCCACGGGTCCCACGAGCAGTACTTC. V and J are TRBV29-1 and TRBJ2-7; D is unresolved. Germline values: CDR1 SQVTM, CDR2 ANQGSEA. CDR3 length equals 13 residues. V dropped 4 bases and J dropped 5 bases, with 15 bases sitting between them.

This clonotype has more than one count but fewer than ten. This sequence joins TRBV3-1 and TRBJ2-1; the match to TRBD2 covers 7 bases. The V segment lost 4 bases and the J segment 7 bases; nucleotides outside the gene matches: 19. Germline CDR1 and CDR2: LGHDT and YNNKEL (reference sequence). The CDR3 is 18 residues long. CDR3: CASSPTFGGSGRGNEQFF. The CDR3 bases are TGTGCCAGCAGCCCTACTTTTGGCGGGAGCGGCCGGGGGAATGAGCAGTTCTTC.